This TCR beta chain appears in the sequencing data of a study of blood T cell repertoires in COVID-19. Profiling relied on immunoSEQ multiplex PCR, and the TCRdb table lists in-frame clones only, not all of them. In the table there are 250,000 or so clones, about 89% of which are singletons. CDR1 and CDR2 from the germline V gene are SNHLY and FYNNEI. V dropped 7 bases and J dropped 5 bases, with 20 bases sitting between them. The CDR3 sequence is 15 residues long. The sequence derives from a woman between 35 and 50 years old who had recovered from COVID-19. The V and J genes are TRBV2 and TRBJ2-5; D may be TRBD1 (5 bases). Sequencing was performed on peripheral blood. CDR3 sequence: CASTHPARVGETQYF. In DNA form, the CDR3 reads TGTGCCAGCACCCACCCGGCCAGGGTAGGGGAGACCCAGTACTTC.